The source of this TCR beta chain is a study of T cell clonotyping in hematopoietic cell transplantation. Study summary: Recipients' pretransplant samples followed cytoreduction.

Generated by immunoSEQ multiplex PCR, the TCRdb table keeps only in-frame clones and is missing some. Of roughly 49,000 clones listed, about nine tenths are singletons. General observations from the study: Higher Inverse Simpson Index values in graft donor and pretransplant recipient predicted broader posttransplant TCR diversity. Recipient TCR diversity dropped after transplant; expanded clonotypes rose from day 30 to 180. At the given depth, recipient repertoires were over 97% de novo clonotypes.

Time point given: recipient sample about 28 days before transplant, after cytoreduction. Notes on this clone: The antigen remains unidentified.

Sequenced here: peripheral blood mononuclear cells, sampled before stem cell transplant. The sequence was collected from a man aged 55-75 years with biphenotypic leukemia. Some clones in this sample may be carry-over from other donors' samples.

The CDR3 protein is CASSPRTGSTEAFF. CDR3 coding DNA: TGTGCCAGCAGTCCCAGGACAGGATCGACTGAAGCTTTCTTT. This chain joins TRBV6-6 and TRBJ1-1, with TRBD1 matching 7 bases. The CDR3 is 14 amino acids. V shed 5 bases and J 5 bases; nucleotides not matched to a gene: 8. Germline CDR1 reads MNHNY; CDR2 reads SVGAGI (reference sequence).